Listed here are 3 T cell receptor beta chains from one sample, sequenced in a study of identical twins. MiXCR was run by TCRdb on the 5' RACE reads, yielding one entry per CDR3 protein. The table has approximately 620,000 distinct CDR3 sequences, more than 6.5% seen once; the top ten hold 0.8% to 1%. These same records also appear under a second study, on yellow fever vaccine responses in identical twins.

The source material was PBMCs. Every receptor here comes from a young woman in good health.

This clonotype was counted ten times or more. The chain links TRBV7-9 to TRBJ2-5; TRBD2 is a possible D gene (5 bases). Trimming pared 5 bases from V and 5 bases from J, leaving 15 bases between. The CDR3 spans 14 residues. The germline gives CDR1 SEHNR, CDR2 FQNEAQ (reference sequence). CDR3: CASSPPSGWETQYF. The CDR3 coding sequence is TGTGCCAGCAGCCCCCCTTCGGGGTGGGAGACCCAGTACTTC.

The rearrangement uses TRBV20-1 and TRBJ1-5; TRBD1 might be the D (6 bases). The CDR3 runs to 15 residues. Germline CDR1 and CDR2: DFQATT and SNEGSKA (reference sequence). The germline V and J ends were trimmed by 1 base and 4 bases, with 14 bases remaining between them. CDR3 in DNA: TGCAGTGCTAGAGTAGGGGGACGGGGAAATCAGCCCCAGCATTTT. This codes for CSARVGGRGNQPQHF.

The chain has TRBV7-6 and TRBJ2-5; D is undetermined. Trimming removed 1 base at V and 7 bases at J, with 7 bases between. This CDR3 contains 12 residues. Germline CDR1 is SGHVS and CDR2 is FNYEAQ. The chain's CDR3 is CASSLVGGTQYF. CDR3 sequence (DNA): TGTGCCAGCAGCTTAGTCGGTGGGACCCAGTACTTC.